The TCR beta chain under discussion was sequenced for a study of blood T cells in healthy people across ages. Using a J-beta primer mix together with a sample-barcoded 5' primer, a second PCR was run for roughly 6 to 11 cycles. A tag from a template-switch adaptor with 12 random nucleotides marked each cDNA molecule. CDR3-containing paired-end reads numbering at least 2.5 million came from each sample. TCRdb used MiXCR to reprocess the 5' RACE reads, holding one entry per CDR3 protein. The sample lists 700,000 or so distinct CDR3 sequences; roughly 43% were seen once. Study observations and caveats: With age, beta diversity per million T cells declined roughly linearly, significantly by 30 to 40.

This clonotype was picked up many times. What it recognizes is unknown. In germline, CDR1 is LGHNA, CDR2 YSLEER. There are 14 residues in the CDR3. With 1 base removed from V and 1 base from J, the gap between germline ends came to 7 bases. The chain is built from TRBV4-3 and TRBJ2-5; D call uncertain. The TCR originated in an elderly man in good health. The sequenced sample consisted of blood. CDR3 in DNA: TGCGCCAGCAGCCAAGGCGCCTTCCAAGAGACCCAGTACTTC. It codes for CASSQGAFQETQYF.